This T cell receptor (beta chain) derives from a study of blood T cell repertoires in COVID-19. Study details: From T cells, B-cell-depleted T cells, or PBMCs came the material, which was cDNA or gDNA.

Assay used: immunoSEQ multiplex PCR; TCRdb lists only in-frame clones, some missing. The sample shows approximately 150,000 clones, 80% to 90% of them seen only once. Residents of under 25 US areas, aged about 18 to 89 years, made up the participants. The CDR3 spans 13 residues. From germline, CDR1 is SQVTM and CDR2 ANQGSEA. Trimming removed 7 bases from V and 5 bases from J; junction bases left unmatched: 10. The rearrangement uses TRBV29-1 and TRBJ1-2, with 7 bases that match TRBD1. The clonotype was recovered from a man in his 60s who had recovered from COVID-19. What was sequenced was PBMCs or T cells enriched from blood (not recorded which). The CDR3, as DNA: TGCAGCGCAGAGGACAGGTGGGGGTATGGCTACACCTTC. Its protein product is CSAEDRWGYGYTF.